The clone carrying this T cell receptor (beta chain) was observed a few times. One end of the junction does not line up with germline, which may come from a read error. As originally analysed: Scientists estimated how many nucleated cells there were by amplifying reference gene primers. The table came from immunoSEQ multiplex PCR; TCRdb's copy has only in-frame clones and leaves some out. The DNA gave D and trimming, while V, J and clone size come from that table. The table records some 150,000 clones, about four fifths of them present only once. This entry belongs to a study of blood T cell repertoires in COVID-19. Study as a whole: Whether acute or convalescent, the COVID-19 samples came from the United States, Italy and Spain. The cDNA or gDNA used as material had been derived from T cells, B-cell-depleted T cells, or PBMCs.

Germline V CDR1 and CDR2: SGHRS, YFSETQ. The CDR3 length is 12 residues. V is TRBV5-1 and J is TRBJ2-7, with D possibly matching TRBD1 (6 bases). The sequenced sample consisted of peripheral blood. This clonotype was sampled from a woman aged 80 or older with acute or convalescent COVID-19. This CDR3 is CASSSRDTNFVF. The CDR3 bases are TGCGCCAGCAGCAGCAGGGACACCAACTTCGTCTTC.